This TCR beta chain was profiled in a study of blood T cell repertoires in COVID-19. Using immunoSEQ multiplex PCR, the repertoire was profiled, and TCRdb retains in-frame clones only, with some absent. Of 350,000 or so clones listed, approximately 90% are singletons. The CDR3 runs 11 residues. Germline V lookup: CDR1 SQVTM, CDR2 ANQGSEA. Trimming pared 7 bases from V and 7 bases from J, leaving 10 bases between. The receptor was isolated from a young woman with COVID-19, enrolled during active disease. The chain is built from TRBV29-1 and TRBJ2-2; D is possibly TRBD2 (6 bases). The sequenced material came from peripheral blood. CDR3 amino acids: CSGRVYGELFF. The DNA of the CDR3 is TGCAGCGGGAGGGTTTACGGGGAGCTGTTTTTT.